These 14 T cell receptor beta chains came from one sample sequenced in a study of T cells in tumors after PD-1 blockade. TCRdb's copy holds only in-frame clones and misses some; the assay was immunoSEQ multiplex PCR. Found here are under 40,000 clones, 73% of them singletons; the top ten hold around 40%. Sequences were derived from PBMCs, sampled after anti-PD-1 treatment. All receptors come from a human donor with basal cell carcinoma.

CDR3 DNA: TGTGCCACCAGTGAGTGGGCTAGCGGGAGCTCCTACAATGAGCAGTTCTTC. Its protein product is CATSEWASGSSYNEQFF. V gene TRBV24-1 combines with J gene TRBJ2-1; 10 bases map to TRBD2. Unmatched junction bases numbered 5, after V lost 4 bases and J lost 0 bases. Germline V gene data show CDR1 as KGHDR and CDR2 as SFDVKD. The CDR3 has 17 residues.

This clone was seen only a few times. The chain recombines TRBV9 with TRBJ1-3; 8 nucleotides match TRBD1. Unmatched junction bases numbered 4, after V lost 4 bases and J lost 4 bases. This CDR3 is built from 14 residues. Germline V CDR1 and CDR2: SGDLS, YYNGEE. The chain's CDR3 is CASSPRDRGNTIYF. The CDR3 DNA follows: TGTGCCAGCAGCCCCCGGGACAGGGGAAACACCATATATTTT.

The V and J genes are TRBV7-8 and TRBJ2-3; TRBD2 aligns across 9 bases. Germline V gene sequence: CDR1 SGHVS, CDR2 FQNEAQ. The V segment lost 3 bases and the J segment 0 bases; nucleotides outside the gene matches: 22. This CDR3 is 22 amino acids long. CDR3 nucleotide sequence: TGTGCCAGCAGCTTTAGGGTCCCCGGGGCGGGAGGGCGGTATACTAGCACAGATACGCAGTATTTT. It encodes CASSFRVPGAGGRYTSTDTQYF.

J is TRBJ2-5 and V is TRBV19; 11 bases map to TRBD2. The CDR3 is 15 amino acids. V lost 4 bases and J lost 5; bases outside the gene matches: 6. Germline CDR1 reads LNHDA; CDR2 reads SQIVND (reference sequence). For the CDR3, the DNA is TGTGCCAGTAGTAGGACTAGCGGGCGTTCGGAGACCCAGTACTTC. Protein product: CASSRTSGRSETQYF.

The V and J genes are TRBV14 and TRBJ2-7, with TRBD2 identical over 8 bases. V lost 6 bases to trimming and J lost 0 bases; unmatched junction nucleotides: 7. The CDR3 is 15 amino acids. Germline values: CDR1 SGHDN, CDR2 FVKESK. In DNA, the CDR3 is TGTGCCAGCAGGTTGGGACTAGAGAACTCCTACGAGCAGTACTTC. It translates to CASRLGLENSYEQYF.

This chain links TRBV7-2 with TRBJ2-5, with 12 bases aligning to TRBD2. The germline CDR1 and CDR2 sequences are SGHTA and FQGNSA. The trim removed 5 bases at V and 5 bases at J, leaving 9 bases unmatched. This CDR3 spans 16 amino acids. CDR3: CASSIGTSGFGETQYF. CDR3 coding DNA: TGTGCCAGCAGCATCGGGACTAGCGGGTTTGGTGAGACCCAGTACTTC. Combining the CDR3 with reference TRBV7-2 and TRBJ2-5 gives the whole variable domain GAGVSQSPSNKVTEKGKDVELRCDPISGHTALYWYRQSLGQGLEFLIYFQGNSAPDKSGLPSDRFSAERTGGSVSTLTIQRTQQEDSAVYLCASSIGTSGFGETQYFGPGTRLLVL.

V gene TRBV3-1 (or the pseudogene TRBV3-2) combines with J gene TRBJ2-1, with D possibly matching TRBD2 (6 bases). V lost 4 bases, J lost 1 base, and 14 bases lay in between. CDR1 is LGHDT and CDR2 is YNNKEL in the germline V gene (reference sequence). CDR3 length: 16 residues. The CDR3 nucleotides read TGTGCCAGCAGCCGGTATAGCGGCGAATCCTACAATGAGCAGTTCTTC. It translates to CASSRYSGESYNEQFF.

This chain joins TRBV29-1 and TRBJ1-4; D not resolved. V lost 4 bases, J lost 6 bases, and 3 bases lay in between. Germline V gene sequence: CDR1 SQVTM, CDR2 ANQGSEA. The CDR3 has 10 residues. The CDR3 bases are TGCAGCGTTGCGGATGAAAAACTGTTTTTT. Amino acid sequence: CSVADEKLFF.

This chain connects TRBV5-4 to TRBJ2-3; perhaps TRBD2 as D (6 bases). In germline, CDR1 is SGHNT, CDR2 YYREEE (reference sequence). V lost 0 bases and J lost 5, with 13 bases in between. The CDR3 extends over 15 amino acids. In DNA, the CDR3 is TGTGCCAGCAGCTTGGGCGGGGCTAGTATAGATACGCAGTATTTT. Translation gives CASSLGGASIDTQYF.

The rearrangement joins TRBV29-1 to TRBJ2-3; TRBD1 matches at 8 bases. The CDR3 has 16 residues. Trimming took 3 bases from V and 8 from J; bases not matched to a gene: 16. Germline V CDR1 and CDR2: SQVTM, ANQGSEA. The CDR3 DNA follows: TGCAGCGTTGATTTACCTGACAGGGGCCTACACCTTACGCAGTATTTT. Translated, it gives CSVDLPDRGLHLTQYF.

The chain combines TRBV25-1 with TRBJ1-2; maybe TRBD1 (5 bases). Germline CDR1 is MGHDK and CDR2 is SYGVNS. Trimming pared 7 bases from V and 5 bases from J, leaving 14 bases between. The CDR3 extends over 13 amino acids. The CDR3 here is CASTGQDSYGYTF. CDR3 nucleotides: TGTGCCAGCACAGGGCAGGATTCATATGGCTACACCTTC.

This chain connects TRBV9 to TRBJ2-7; D is ambiguous. Germline V gene sequence: CDR1 SGDLS, CDR2 YYNGEE. The V end lost 0 bases, the J end lost 6 bases, and 13 bases lay between the germline ends. CDR3 length: 14 amino acids. For the CDR3, the DNA is TGTGCCAGCAGCGTAGAAATTTCGGCAGGCGAGCAGTACTTC. The encoded protein is CASSVEISAGEQYF.

This chain joins TRBV11-1 and TRBJ2-2; D not certain. V lost 6 bases to trimming and J lost 3 bases, with 11 bases between them. The CDR3 extends over 14 amino acids. Germline V gene data show CDR1 as SGHAT and CDR2 as FQDESV (reference sequence). The chain's CDR3 is CASSRVLDTGELFF. The CDR3 DNA reads as TGTGCCAGCAGTAGGGTGTTGGACACCGGGGAGCTGTTTTTT.

V gene TRBV7-9 combines with J gene TRBJ2-7, with D unresolved. Trimming pared 0 bases from V and 7 bases from J, leaving 16 bases between. Germline CDR1 and CDR2: SEHNR and FQNEAQ (reference sequence). The CDR3 loop spans 15 amino acids. The CDR3 sequence: CASSLAGRPRGEQYF. In DNA, the CDR3 is TGTGCCAGCAGCTTAGCTGGGCGACCGAGAGGAGAGCAGTACTTC.